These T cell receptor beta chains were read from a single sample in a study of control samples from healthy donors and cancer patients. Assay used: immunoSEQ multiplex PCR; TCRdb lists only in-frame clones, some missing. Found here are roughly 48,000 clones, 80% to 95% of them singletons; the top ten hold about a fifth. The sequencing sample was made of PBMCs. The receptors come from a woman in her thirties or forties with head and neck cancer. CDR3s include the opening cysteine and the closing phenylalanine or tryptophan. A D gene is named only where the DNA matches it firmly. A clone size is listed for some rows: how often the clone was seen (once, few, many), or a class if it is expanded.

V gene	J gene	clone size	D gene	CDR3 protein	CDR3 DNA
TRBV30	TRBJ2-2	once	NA	CAWTFTGELFF	TGTGCCTGGACGTTTACCGGGGAGCTGTTTTTT
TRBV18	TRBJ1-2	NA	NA	CASSPGQDPYGYTF	TGTGCCAGCTCACCAGGGCAGGATCCCTATGGCTACACCTTC
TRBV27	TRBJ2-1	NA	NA	CASSLSTAGAYNEQFF	TGTGCCAGCAGTTTATCGACGGCAGGGGCTTACAATGAGCAGTTCTTC
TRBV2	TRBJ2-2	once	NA	CASERDTTGELFF	TGTGCCAGTGAGCGGGACACCACCGGGGAGCTGTTTTTT
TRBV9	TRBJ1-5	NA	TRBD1	CASSADRGRSNQPQHF	TGTGCCAGCAGCGCAGACAGGGGGCGAAGCAATCAGCCCCAGCATTTT
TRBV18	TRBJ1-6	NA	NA	CASSPDSSYNSPLHF	TGTGCCAGCTCACCAGACAGCTCCTATAATTCACCCCTCCACTTT
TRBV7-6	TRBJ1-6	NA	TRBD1	CASSSPGGTDNSPLHF	TGTGCCAGCAGCTCCCCTGGGGGGACAGATAATTCACCCCTCCACTTT
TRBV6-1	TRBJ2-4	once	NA	CASSEAPRAKNIQYF	TGTGCCAGCAGTGAAGCCCCCCGGGCCAAAAACATTCAGTACTTC
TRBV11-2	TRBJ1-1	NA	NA	CASSLLQGSTEAFF	TGTGCCAGCAGCTTATTGCAGGGCTCCACTGAAGCTTTCTTT
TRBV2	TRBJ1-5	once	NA	CASSEYGFGNQPQHF	TGTGCCAGCAGTGAATACGGGTTCGGCAATCAGCCCCAGCATTTT
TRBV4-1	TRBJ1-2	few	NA	CASSQDPLPRQDYYGYTF	TGCGCCAGCAGCCAAGATCCCCTACCCCGACAGGACTACTATGGCTACACCTTC
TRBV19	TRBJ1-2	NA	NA	CASSLPRTGANYGYTF	TGTGCCAGTAGTCTTCCGAGGACGGGGGCTAACTATGGCTACACCTTC
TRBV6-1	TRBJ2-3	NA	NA	CASSEAEEGGGDTQYF	TGTGCCAGCAGTGAAGCCGAGGAGGGAGGAGGTGATACGCAGTATTTT
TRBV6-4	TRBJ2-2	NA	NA	CASSDLKTAGELFF	TGTGCCAGCAGTGACCTGAAGACAGCCGGGGAGCTGTTTTTT
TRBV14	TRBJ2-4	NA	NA	CASSATASIQYF	TGTGCCAGCAGTGCCACAGCCTCTATTCAGTACTTC
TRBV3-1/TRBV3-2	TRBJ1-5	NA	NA	CASSQEEGRVGNQPQHF	TGTGCCAGCAGCCAAGAGGAGGGGCGCGTTGGCAATCAGCCCCAGCATTTT
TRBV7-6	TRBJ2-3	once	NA	CASGPSGTRRTDTQYF	TGTGCCAGCGGCCCATCCGGGACAAGGCGGACAGATACGCAGTATTTT
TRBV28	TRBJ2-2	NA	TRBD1	CASSSTGTGLTGELFF	TGTGCCAGCAGCTCAACCGGGACAGGGTTAACCGGGGAGCTGTTTTTT
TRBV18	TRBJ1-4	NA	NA	CASSRDGNEKLFF	TGTGCCAGCTCACGGGACGGTAATGAAAAACTGTTTTTT
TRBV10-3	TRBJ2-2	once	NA	CAISDENTGELFF	TGTGCCATCAGTGATGAGAACACCGGGGAGCTGTTTTTT
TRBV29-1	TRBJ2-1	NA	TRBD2	CSVEDRAGTSGAYNEQFF	TGCAGCGTTGAAGATCGGGCGGGGACTAGCGGGGCTTACAATGAGCAGTTCTTC
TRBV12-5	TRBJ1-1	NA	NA	CASGLVDRNTEAFF	TGTGCTAGTGGTTTGGTCGACAGGAACACTGAAGCTTTCTTT
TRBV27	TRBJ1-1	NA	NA	CASSLMGGGTEAFF	TGTGCCAGCAGTTTAATGGGGGGTGGTACTGAAGCTTTCTTT
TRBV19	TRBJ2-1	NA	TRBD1	CASSGGSRAGGNEQFF	TGTGCCAGTAGTGGCGGCTCGCGGGCAGGGGGCAATGAGCAGTTCTTC
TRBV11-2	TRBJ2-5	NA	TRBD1	CASSLGDRGLETQYF	TGTGCCAGCAGCTTGGGAGACAGGGGGCTCGAGACCCAGTACTTC
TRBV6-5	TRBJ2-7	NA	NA	CASSIDIAYEQYF	TGTGCCAGCAGCATAGACATAGCATACGAGCAGTACTTC
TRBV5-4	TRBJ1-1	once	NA	CASSFTGTEAFF	TGTGCCAGCAGCTTTACGGGAACTGAAGCTTTCTTT
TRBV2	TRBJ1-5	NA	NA	CASSEAKAGGQPQHF	TGTGCCAGCAGTGAAGCCAAGGCGGGGGGACAGCCCCAGCATTTT
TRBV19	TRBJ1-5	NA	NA	CASSIDRGNQPQHF	TGTGCCAGTAGTATAGATCGGGGTAATCAGCCCCAGCATTTT
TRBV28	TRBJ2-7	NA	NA	CASSFREQYF	TGTGCCAGCAGCTTCAGAGAGCAGTACTTC
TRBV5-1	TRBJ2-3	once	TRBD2	CASSEGLAGGLSRTDTQYF	TGCGCCAGCAGCGAGGGACTAGCGGGGGGCCTATCCCGCACAGATACGCAGTATTTT
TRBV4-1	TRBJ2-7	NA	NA	CASSPTRSGEQYF	TGCGCCAGCAGCCCTACTAGGTCTGGCGAGCAGTACTTC
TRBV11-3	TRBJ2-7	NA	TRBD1	CASSLGSGTGGEQYF	TGTGCCAGCAGCTTGGGATCCGGGACAGGGGGCGAGCAGTACTTC
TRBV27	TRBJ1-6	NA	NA	CASSRQPESPLHF	TGTGCCAGCAGTCGACAGCCCGAGTCACCCCTCCACTTT
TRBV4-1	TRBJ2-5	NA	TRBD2	CASSQVWGRAQQETQYF	TGCGCCAGCAGCCAAGTTTGGGGGAGGGCGCAGCAAGAGACCCAGTACTTC
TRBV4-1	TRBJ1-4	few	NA	CASSQPGGRMGEKLFF	TGCGCCAGCAGCCAACCTGGGGGACGGATGGGGGAAAAACTGTTTTTT
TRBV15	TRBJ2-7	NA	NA	CATSSKMRDLVEQYF	TGTGCCACCAGCTCAAAGATGAGGGACCTAGTCGAGCAGTACTTC
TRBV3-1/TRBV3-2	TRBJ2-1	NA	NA	CASSQRSRSPYNEQFF	TGTGCCAGCAGCCAACGATCGAGAAGCCCCTACAATGAGCAGTTCTTC
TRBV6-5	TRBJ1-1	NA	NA	CASSPPEGSEAFF	TGTGCCAGCAGTCCACCTGAGGGGTCAGAAGCTTTCTTT